The present TCR beta chain was sequenced within a study of spatial heterogeneity in lung cancer. This CDR3 contains 16 residues. V was cut by 3 bases and J by 0 bases, with 12 bases left in between. CDR1 is MDHEN, CDR2 SYDVKM, per germline. Regarding time point: sample taken at primary tumor resection. Samples came from 60 to 75 TRACERx patients with untreated early-stage lung cancer. Using its own MiXCR run on the 5' RACE reads, TCRdb lists one record per CDR3 protein. Here the sample spans tens of thousands of distinct CDR3 sequences, roughly 5.2% being singletons. In its sample, this clonotype was seen many times.

This receptor was identified in a female donor with early-stage non-small cell lung cancer. The sequencing used PBMCs, collected at surgery. V usage is TRBV28 and J usage is TRBJ2-1; D is perhaps TRBD2 (6 bases). The CDR3 here is CASSLVGGFSYNEQFF. As DNA, the CDR3 is TGTGCCAGCAGTTTGGTCGGGGGATTCTCCTACAATGAGCAGTTCTTC. Filled out from reference TRBV28 and TRBJ2-1, the complete variable domain reads DVKVTQSSRYLVKRTGEKVFLECVQDMDHENMFWYRQDPGLGLRLIYFSYDVKMKEKGDIPEGYSVSREKKERFSLILESASTNQTSMYLCASSLVGGFSYNEQFFGPGTRLTVL.